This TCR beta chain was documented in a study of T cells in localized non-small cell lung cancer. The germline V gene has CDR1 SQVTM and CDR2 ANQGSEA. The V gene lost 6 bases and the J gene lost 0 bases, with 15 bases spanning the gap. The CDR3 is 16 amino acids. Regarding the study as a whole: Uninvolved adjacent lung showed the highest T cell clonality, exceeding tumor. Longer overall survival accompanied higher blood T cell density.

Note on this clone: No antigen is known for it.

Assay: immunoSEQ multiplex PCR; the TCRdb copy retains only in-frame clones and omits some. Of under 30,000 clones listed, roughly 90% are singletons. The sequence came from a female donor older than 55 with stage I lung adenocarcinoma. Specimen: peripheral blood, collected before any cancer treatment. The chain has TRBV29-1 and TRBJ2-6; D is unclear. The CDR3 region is CSVLPGRNSGANVLTF. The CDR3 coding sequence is TGCAGCGTCCTTCCCGGACGGAACTCTGGGGCCAACGTCCTGACTTTC.